Sequencing of this T cell receptor beta chain was carried out in a study of blood T cell repertoires in COVID-19. Across the study: Samples taken during acute and convalescent COVID-19 were collected in the United States, Italy and Spain. PBMCs, B-cell-depleted T cells, or T cells provided the cDNA or gDNA that made up the material.

Per germline, CDR1 SGDLS and CDR2 YYNGEE. Losses at the gene ends were 6 bases for V and 6 bases for J; bases not matched to a gene: 19. This CDR3 is built from 18 residues. Methods used by the authors: From reference gene primer amplification, estimates of nucleated cell counts were derived. The method was immunoSEQ multiplex PCR; TCRdb's version includes in-frame clones alone and lacks a portion of them. The V and J calls and the clone size are those of that table, but D and trimming were determined from the DNA. The profile shows over 60,000 clones, 75% to 90% of them singletons. The sequence derives from a man older than 75 with acute or convalescent COVID-19. The chain links TRBV9 to TRBJ2-1; 9 bases are a match to TRBD2. The sample taken for sequencing was peripheral blood. The CDR3 nucleotides are TGTGCCAGCAACCCGACCCTATTTAGCGGGAGCCTCTCCAATGAGCAGTTCTTC. Protein sequence: CASNPTLFSGSLSNEQFF.